This T cell receptor (beta chain) emerged from a study of blood T cell repertoires in COVID-19. This clone was detected only once. With 4 bases removed from V and 5 bases from J, the gap between germline ends came to 17 bases. CDR1 and CDR2 (germline): WSHSY, SAAADI. The CDR3 runs to 16 residues. Clones were read by immunoSEQ multiplex PCR, and TCRdb kept only the in-frame ones, dropping some. In the table there are about 430,000 clones, 80% to 90% of which are singletons. The clonotype was recovered from a man aged 30 to 39 who had recovered from COVID-19. The specimen sequenced was PBMCs or T cells enriched from blood (not recorded which). The chain employs TRBV10-2 and TRBJ1-4; the D gene is possibly TRBD1 (6 bases). In DNA form, the CDR3 reads TGCGCCAGCAGTGTACAGGGTAAAATTACAAATGAAAAACTGTTTTTT. Translated: CASSVQGKITNEKLFF.